This T cell receptor (beta chain) was sequenced during a study of cytomegalovirus exposure and HLA in healthy donors. This clone came up a few times. These donors were members of the roughly 120-subject validation cohort, a group separate from the roughly 670-subject first cohort. Generated by immunoSEQ multiplex PCR, the TCRdb table keeps only in-frame clones and is missing some. The sample contains over 250,000 clones, about 90% of which appear only once. V lost 4 bases, J lost 6 bases, and 21 bases lay in between. There are 17 residues in the CDR3. The V gene's germline CDR1 is LGHNA and CDR2 YNFKEQ.

This clonotype originated in a woman in her thirties in good health and CMV-seropositive. The chain is built from TRBV4-2 and TRBJ2-2; TRBD1 or TRBD2 may be the D gene (6 bases each). The sequenced sample was PBMCs. The DNA of the CDR3 is TGTGCCAGCAGCCGAGGGGGGATGGGGGGAAAGGCCGGGGAGCTGTTTTTT. Its protein product is CASSRGGMGGKAGELFF.